A selection of T cell receptor beta chains follows, all from one sample in a study of regulatory T cells in long-lasting Graves disease. MiXCR was run by TCRdb on the multiplex PCR reads, yielding one entry per CDR3 protein. This table holds approximately 560,000 distinct CDR3 sequences, 15% to 20% found once. A further study also used this sample, focusing on T cells in Graves' hyperthyroidism and ophthalmopathy.

The sequenced sample was peripheral blood mononuclear cells (PBMCs), obtained at new diagnosis, from a patient treated with antithyroid drugs. The receptors stem from a young man with Graves disease. Both conserved end residues are part of each CDR3. The D gene is left open where the match is weak. The size entry is marked missing in some rows and otherwise reads once, few, many or a size class.

DNA: TGTGCCAGCAGCCAATCGGGACAGGGGCTTTCCGAGCAGTACTTC
CDR3: CASSQSGQGLSEQYF
D: TRBD1
V: TRBV3-1
length: 15
J: TRBJ2-7
size: few

DNA: TGCAGTGTACCTAACCCTAGCACAGATACGCAGTATTTT
CDR3: CSVPNPSTDTQYF
D: .
V: TRBV20-1
length: 13
J: TRBJ2-3
size: many

DNA: TGTGCCAGCAGCCGACAGGGCCGATTTCAGCCCCAGCATTTT
CDR3: CASSRQGRFQPQHF
D: TRBD1
V: TRBV5-6
length: 14
J: TRBJ1-5
size: .

DNA: TGTGCCAGCAGCACCCTACCCGGGACAGGATCCTCTGGGGCCAACGTCCTGACTTTC
CDR3: CASSTLPGTGSSGANVLTF
D: TRBD1
V: TRBV11-2
length: 19
J: TRBJ2-6
size: few

DNA: TGTGCCAGCAGCGTAGGACAGGAAACAGATACGCAGTATTTT
CDR3: CASSVGQETDTQYF
D: .
V: TRBV9
length: 14
J: TRBJ2-3
size: few

DNA: TGCGCCAGCAGTGAAAACCCTAGCGGGAGCCCACTCAAGCAGTACTTC
CDR3: CASSENPSGSPLKQYF
D: TRBD2
V: TRBV10-2
length: 16
J: TRBJ2-7
size: many

DNA: TGTGCCAGCAGAGGTACGGCTAATGAAAAACTGTTTTTT
CDR3: CASRGTANEKLFF
D: .
V: TRBV2
length: 13
J: TRBJ1-4
size: .

DNA: TGTGCCAGCACGCCCAGCGGAGTCGCTGGAAACACCATATATTTT
CDR3: CASTPSGVAGNTIYF
D: .
V: TRBV9
length: 15
J: TRBJ1-3
size: .

DNA: TGCAGTGCTAGAGCGGGAGCGCACACCGGGGAGCTGTTTTTT
CDR3: CSARAGAHTGELFF
D: .
V: TRBV20-1
length: 14
J: TRBJ2-2
size: few

DNA: TGTGCCAGCAGCATGGGACAGGGGGCGCGTGAGCAGTTCTTC
CDR3: CASSMGQGAREQFF
D: TRBD1
V: TRBV5-5
length: 14
J: TRBJ2-1
size: .

DNA: TGCGCCAGCAGCCAAGGAATGGGCTATGGCTACACCTTC
CDR3: CASSQGMGYGYTF
D: .
V: TRBV4-1
length: 13
J: TRBJ1-2
size: few

DNA: TGTGCCAGCAGCGTTACGGACACAGGGTTAAAGCAGTACTTC
CDR3: CASSVTDTGLKQYF
D: .
V: TRBV9
length: 14
J: TRBJ2-7
size: few

DNA: TGCAGTGCTAGAGGTGAGATGACGACGGCCTACGAGCAGTACTTC
CDR3: CSARGEMTTAYEQYF
D: .
V: TRBV20-1
length: 15
J: TRBJ2-7
size: many

DNA: TGTGCCAGCAGTTTATTGTCTCCTAGCGGGAGCTCCTACGAGCAGTACTTC
CDR3: CASSLLSPSGSSYEQYF
D: TRBD2
V: TRBV27
length: 17
J: TRBJ2-7
size: many

DNA: TGTGCCACCACCTCTGGGGGGGGCAGGAACACTGAAGCTTTCTTT
CDR3: CATTSGGGRNTEAFF
D: .
V: TRBV24-1
length: 15
J: TRBJ1-1
size: .

DNA: TGTGCCAGCAGCCCCCGGGACAGCCGATTTTCCTACGAGCAGTACTTC
CDR3: CASSPRDSRFSYEQYF
D: TRBD1
V: TRBV13
length: 16
J: TRBJ2-7
size: .

DNA: TGTGCCAGCAGTGCCTGGGGGGGCGGATCAAATGAGCAGTTCTTC
CDR3: CASSAWGGGSNEQFF
D: .
V: TRBV6-1
length: 15
J: TRBJ2-1
size: many

DNA: TGTGCCTGCCGACTAGCGGAAGGGGGCGAGCAGTACTTC
CDR3: CACRLAEGGEQYF
D: TRBD2
V: TRBV19
length: 13
J: TRBJ2-7
size: few

DNA: TGTGCCAGCAGGGACAGGGAGAGCACAGATACGCAGTATTTT
CDR3: CASRDRESTDTQYF
D: TRBD1
V: TRBV6-1
length: 14
J: TRBJ2-3
size: many

DNA: TGTGCCAGCAGTCGGGGGGCACCTCTCAATGAGCAGTTCTTC
CDR3: CASSRGAPLNEQFF
D: .
V: TRBV6-2/TRBV6-3
length: 14
J: TRBJ2-1
size: .

DNA: TGTGCCAGCAGTTTTCTAATCGGGGCTTCAGATACGCAGTATTTT
CDR3: CASSFLIGASDTQYF
D: .
V: TRBV27
length: 15
J: TRBJ2-3
size: .

DNA: TGTGCCAGCCGCAGTTTACCCCATCCTCAGGGCCCTGAAGCTTTCTTT
CDR3: CASRSLPHPQGPEAFF
D: .
V: TRBV28
length: 16
J: TRBJ1-1
size: many